The next 28 T cell receptor beta chains were all read from a single sample in a study of PD-1 blockade in classical Hodgkin lymphoma. Time point meaning: cycle 4 day 1 (C4D1), after 6 weeks of nivolumab. Every single patient, without exception, relapsed after autologous stem cell transplantation, and brentuximab vedotin exposure varied. Some clones are missing from TCRdb's copy, which holds only in-frame ones; the method was immunoSEQ multiplex PCR. The table records tens of thousands of clones, 81% of them present only once. The sample here was peripheral blood mononuclear cells (PBMCs), taken before the fourth cycle of nivolumab. The source is a human donor with classical Hodgkin lymphoma.

The chain carries TRBV4-3 and TRBJ1-4; D unclear. This CDR3 comprises 17 residues. Trimming removed 0 bases at V and 4 bases at J, with 15 bases between. From germline, CDR1 is LGHNA and CDR2 YSLEER. The CDR3 reads CASSQEFRRQFNEKLFF. Here the CDR3 DNA reads TGCGCCAGCAGCCAAGAATTCCGCCGGCAATTTAATGAAAAACTGTTTTTT.

The J gene is TRBJ1-1, the V gene TRBV19; the match to TRBD1 covers 7 bases. Germline V CDR1 and CDR2: LNHDA, SQIVND (reference sequence). The CDR3 spans 16 residues. Trimming took 6 bases from V and 8 from J; bases not matched to a gene: 18. The CDR3 loop is CASRWVGRGRGNEAFF. CDR3 in DNA: TGTGCCAGTAGATGGGTCGGGAGGGGGCGCGGGAACGAAGCTTTCTTT.

This chain connects TRBV5-1 to TRBJ2-7, with 8 bases matching TRBD2. The J segment lost 0 bases and the V segment lost 7 bases, leaving 3 bases of the junction unmatched. The length of the CDR3 is 13 residues. CDR1 and CDR2 from the germline V gene are SGHRS and YFSETQ. CDR3 region: CASGSGTSYEQYF. DNA of the CDR3: TGCGCCAGCGGTAGCGGGACCTCCTACGAGCAGTACTTC.

This clone was counted once. The chain uses TRBV6-1 and TRBJ2-7; TRBD2 is a possible D gene (6 bases). CDR1 is MNHNS, CDR2 SASEGT, per germline. This CDR3 has 14 amino acids. V lost 5 bases to trimming and J lost 7 bases, with 18 bases between them. The chain's CDR3 is CASSHSGSYREQYF. For the CDR3, the DNA is TGTGCCAGCAGTCATAGCGGAAGTTACAGAGAGCAGTACTTC.

This clone has only one observation. The chain uses TRBV27 and TRBJ2-5; 8 bases fit TRBD2. V lost 1 base, J lost 6 bases, and 4 bases stayed unmatched. CDR3 length equals 14 residues. CDR1 and CDR2 from the germline V gene are MNHEY and SMNVEV (reference sequence). The CDR3: CASSLFSGTKTQYF. CDR3 sequence (DNA): TGTGCCAGCAGTTTATTTAGCGGGACGAAGACCCAGTACTTC.

This clone was seen more than once but under ten times. The chain is built from TRBV15 and TRBJ1-5; D is uncertain. Germline V gene lookup returns CDR1 LNHNV and CDR2 YYDKDF (reference sequence). CDR3 length: 12 residues. The V gene lost 9 bases and the J gene lost 0 bases, with 6 bases spanning the gap. CDR3 coding DNA: TGTGCCACGGGGAATAGCAATCAGCCCCAGCATTTT. Translating it yields CATGNSNQPQHF.

The chain employs TRBV7-2 and TRBJ2-1, with D uncertain. The length of the CDR3 is 14 residues. V lost 1 base to trimming and J lost 7 bases, with 11 bases between them. CDR1 is SGHTA, CDR2 FQGNSA, per germline. CDR3 nucleotides: TGTGCCAGCAGCTTAGAAACCGGCTTTAATGAGCAGTTCTTC. Translation: CASSLETGFNEQFF.

A few counts support this clone. The J gene is TRBJ1-2, the V gene TRBV19; weak D call: TRBD1 (5 bases). V lost 5 bases and J lost 5, with 12 bases in between. Germline CDR1 and CDR2: LNHDA and SQIVND (reference sequence). This CDR3 is built from 13 residues. CDR3 region: CASSVRDGYGYTF. CDR3 DNA: TGTGCCAGTAGTGTAAGGGACGGATATGGCTACACCTTC.

This chain connects TRBV19 to TRBJ1-2, with a tentative D call TRBD1 (5 bases). The CDR3 extends over 13 amino acids. Germline lookup yields CDR1 LNHDA and CDR2 SQIVND (reference sequence). The V end was cut by 3 bases, the J end by 4 bases, with 9 bases between. CDR3 in DNA: TGTGCCAGTAGTATGGGTGGGACCTATGGCTACACCTTC. Residues: CASSMGGTYGYTF.

This chain uses TRBV5-4 with TRBJ2-1, with a possible D match to TRBD1 (5 bases). CDR3 size: 10 residues. The germline V gene has CDR1 SGHNT and CDR2 YYREEE (reference sequence). V lost 4 bases, J lost 10 bases, and 6 bases lay in between. Here the CDR3 reads CASSGAEQFF. The CDR3 nucleotides read TGTGCCAGCAGCGGGGCCGAGCAGTTCTTC.

This clone appeared a single time. V usage is TRBV7-3 and J usage is TRBJ2-6; 11 nucleotides line up with TRBD2. Germline lookup yields CDR1 SGHTA and CDR2 FQGTGA. This CDR3 is built from 19 residues. The junction had 12 bases not matched to a gene; V was cut back by 6 bases and J by 2 bases. CDR3: CASSLPSGTSGAGANVLTF. The CDR3, as DNA: TGTGCCAGCAGTCTTCCCTCCGGGACTAGCGGTGCTGGGGCCAACGTCCTGACTTTC.

V usage is TRBV30 and J usage is TRBJ2-7, with TRBD1 matching over 8 bases. This CDR3 spans 13 amino acids. V dropped 3 bases and J dropped 3; count of bases not matched to a gene: 4. Germline V gene lookup returns CDR1 GTSNPN and CDR2 SVGIG (reference sequence). CDR3 in DNA: TGTGCCTGGAGCCACGGGACAGGCTACGAGCAGTACGTC. Translated, it gives CAWSHGTGYEQYV.

The V gene is TRBV9, the J gene TRBJ1-1; tentative D call: TRBD1 (6 bases). V was trimmed by 4 bases and J by 9 bases, leaving 16 bases between them. The CDR3 sequence is 13 residues long. Germline lookup yields CDR1 SGDLS and CDR2 YYNGEE. This CDR3 reads CASSTRPGQKAFF. The CDR3 DNA sequence: TGTGCCAGCAGCACCAGACCGGGACAAAAAGCTTTCTTT.

The chain is built from TRBV5-4 and TRBJ1-1, with D possibly being TRBD1 (6 bases). The CDR3 extends over 15 amino acids. From germline, CDR1 is SGHNT and CDR2 YYREEE (reference sequence). V shed 5 bases and J shed 7 bases, with 21 bases lying between them. CDR3 in amino acids: CASRASGAGRYEAFF. The CDR3 nucleotides are TGTGCCAGCAGGGCATCAGGGGCAGGGCGGTATGAAGCTTTCTTT.

This clone was seen only once. The gene calls are TRBV25-1 and TRBJ2-5; D not certain. The CDR3 totals 11 residues. Trimming stripped 7 bases from V and 6 bases from J, with 9 bases between. From germline, CDR1 is MGHDK and CDR2 SYGVNS. CDR3 nucleotide sequence: TGTGCCAGCACTCGATTTCAGACCCAGTACTTC. Protein product: CASTRFQTQYF.

The chain combines TRBV25-1 with TRBJ2-5; D is undetermined. This CDR3 contains 15 residues. V was pared by 0 bases and J by 4 bases, with 12 bases between. In germline, CDR1 is MGHDK, CDR2 SYGVNS. The CDR3 sequence is CASSEYTVSRETQYF. The CDR3 coding sequence is TGTGCCAGCAGTGAATATACGGTCAGCCGAGAGACCCAGTACTTC.

This clone appeared a few times. V is TRBV19 and J is TRBJ1-6, with 10 bases identical to TRBD1. With 7 bases clipped from V and 16 bases from J, the junction kept 13 bases outside the gene matches. The CDR3 consists of 14 residues. Germline V gives CDR1 LNHDA, CDR2 SQIVND (reference sequence). CDR3 DNA sequence: TGTGCCAGTAACTCCGGGACAGGGGCCTTATCGCTCCACTTT. Its translation is CASNSGTGALSLHF.

This clone was seen just once. This sequence joins TRBV4-2 and TRBJ1-1, with D maybe TRBD1 (5 bases). The CDR3 has 15 residues. V was pared by 2 bases and J by 5 bases, with 15 bases between. The V gene's germline CDR1 is LGHNA and CDR2 YNFKEQ. CDR3 sequence reads: CASSQTDRGRTEAFF. Here the CDR3 DNA reads TGTGCCAGCAGCCAAACAGACAGAGGGAGGACTGAAGCTTTCTTT.

The rearrangement uses TRBV18 and TRBJ2-1; D gene unclear. This CDR3 is 16 amino acids long. V lost 3 bases, J lost 0 bases, and 12 bases lay in between. Germline V gene sequence: CDR1 KGHSH, CDR2 LQKENI. Written as DNA, the CDR3 is TGTGCCAGCTCACCCGGGCCCCCAAGCTCCTACAATGAGCAGTTCTTC. This sequence encodes CASSPGPPSSYNEQFF.

The V and J genes are TRBV5-6 and TRBJ1-1; unclear D gene. V lost 0 bases and J 5 bases, leaving 14 bases between the germline ends. This CDR3 spans 15 amino acids. Germline CDR1 and CDR2: SGHDT and YYEEEE. CDR3 in DNA: TGTGCCAGCAGCTTGGCAGGAATGACACGGACTGAAGCTTTCTTT. Translation: CASSLAGMTRTEAFF.

The chain uses TRBV27 and TRBJ2-7, with D unclear. Per the germline V gene, CDR1 is MNHEY and CDR2 is SMNVEV (reference sequence). Trimming removed 1 base from V and 1 base from J, with 5 bases in between. There are 13 residues in the CDR3. The CDR3 DNA sequence: TGTGCCAGCAGTTTATTGCGATCCTACGAGCAGTACTTC. Protein product: CASSLLRSYEQYF.

V and J are TRBV6-5 and TRBJ1-2; TRBD1 matches 11 bases. In germline, CDR1 is MNHEY, CDR2 SVGAGI. The CDR3 is made up of 15 amino acids. Trimming took 0 bases from V and 4 from J; bases not matched to a gene: 1. CDR3 coding DNA: TGTGCCAGCAGTTACTCCGGGACAGGGGGCTATGGCTACACCTTC. Its protein is CASSYSGTGGYGYTF.

This clone came up a few times. The chain has TRBV7-3 and TRBJ2-5; 9 nucleotides align to TRBD2. With 5 bases clipped from V and 5 bases from J, the junction kept 9 bases outside the gene matches. The CDR3 loop spans 15 amino acids. Germline CDR1 and CDR2: SGHTA and FQGTGA. The CDR3 spells CASSATGAGGETQYF. The CDR3 DNA follows: TGTGCCAGCAGCGCCACGGGCGCGGGAGGGGAGACCCAGTACTTC.

This chain joins TRBV5-1 and TRBJ1-2; maybe TRBD1 (6 bases). The CDR3 spans 17 residues. V was cut by 3 bases and J by 4 bases, with 22 bases left in between. Germline-derived CDR1 and CDR2 are SGHRS and YFSETQ. This CDR3 is CASSYLLDRTDRYGYTF. The CDR3 DNA reads TGCGCCAGCAGCTACCTCCTTGACAGGACTGATCGCTATGGCTACACCTTC.

The chain uses TRBV6-6 and TRBJ1-5; the D is unclear. The V and J ends lost 8 bases and 1 base respectively, with 6 bases between them. The germline gives CDR1 MNHNY, CDR2 SVGAGI (reference sequence). The CDR3 runs 12 residues. CDR3: CASARSNQPQHF. CDR3 nucleotide sequence: TGTGCCAGCGCGAGGAGCAATCAGCCCCAGCATTTT.

The V call is TRBV28, the J call TRBJ2-1; the D is unclear. Between the trimmed V and J ends, which lost 5 bases and 6 bases, there was a span of 8 bases. The CDR3 extends over 12 amino acids. Germline loops: CDR1 MDHEN, CDR2 SYDVKM. The CDR3 DNA reads as TGTGCCAGCAGTCCCCTTGGCAATGAGCAGTTCTTC. Translating it yields CASSPLGNEQFF.

This chain links TRBV5-4 with TRBJ1-5, with no clear D. V was trimmed by 0 bases and J by 4 bases, leaving 11 bases between them. This CDR3 is built from 15 residues. Germline CDR1 SGHNT, CDR2 YYREEE (reference sequence). CDR3 in DNA: TGTGCCAGCAGCTTGGGCGGGGTAAGGAATCAGCCCCAGCATTTT. This translates into CASSLGGVRNQPQHF.

This clone was picked up a small number of times. The V call is TRBV7-8, the J call TRBJ2-3; a possible D gene is TRBD1 (5 bases). Looked up from germline, CDR1 is SGHVS and CDR2 is FQNEAQ. The V and J ends lost 2 bases and 0 bases respectively, with 9 bases between them. The CDR3 totals 15 residues. CDR3 in amino acids: CASSLKGPSTDTQYF. CDR3 nucleotides: TGTGCCAGCAGCTTAAAGGGGCCTAGCACAGATACGCAGTATTTT. The full variable domain, rest sourced from reference TRBV7-8 and TRBJ2-3, is GAGVSQSPRYKVAKRGQDVALRCDPISGHVSLFWYQQALGQGPEFLTYFQNEAQLDKSGLPSDRFFAERPEGSVSTLKIQRTQQEDSAVYLCASSLKGPSTDTQYFGPGTRLTVL.